The present TCR beta chain was sequenced within a study of blood T cell repertoires in COVID-19. CDR1 SNHLY and CDR2 FYNNEI come from the germline V gene. Trimming left V 4 bases short and J 5 bases short, with 12 bases between. This CDR3 region has 14 residues. Clones were read by immunoSEQ multiplex PCR, and TCRdb kept only the in-frame ones, dropping some. Of about 140,000 clones listed, about nine tenths are singletons. The TCR originated in a woman aged 80 or over with acute or convalescent COVID-19. The sequencing sample was made of peripheral blood. V is TRBV2 and J is TRBJ1-5; D call uncertain. The CDR3 spells CASSGPGSDQPQHF. Here the CDR3 DNA reads TGTGCCAGCAGTGGTCCGGGGTCCGATCAGCCCCAGCATTTT.